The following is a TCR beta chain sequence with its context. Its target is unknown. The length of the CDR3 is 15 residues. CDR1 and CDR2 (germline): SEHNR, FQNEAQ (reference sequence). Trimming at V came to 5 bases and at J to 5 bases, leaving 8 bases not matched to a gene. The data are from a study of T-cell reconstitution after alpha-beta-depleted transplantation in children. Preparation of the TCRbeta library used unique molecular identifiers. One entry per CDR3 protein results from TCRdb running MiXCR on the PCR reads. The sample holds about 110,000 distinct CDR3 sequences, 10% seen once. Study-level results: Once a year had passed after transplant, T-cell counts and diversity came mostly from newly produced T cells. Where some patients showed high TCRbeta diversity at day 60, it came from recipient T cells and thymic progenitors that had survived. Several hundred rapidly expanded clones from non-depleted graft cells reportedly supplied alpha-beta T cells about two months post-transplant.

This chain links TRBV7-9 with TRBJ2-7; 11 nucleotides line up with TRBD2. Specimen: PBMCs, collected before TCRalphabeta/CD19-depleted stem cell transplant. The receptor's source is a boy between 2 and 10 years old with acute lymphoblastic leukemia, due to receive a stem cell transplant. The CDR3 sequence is CASSNSGRAVNEQYF. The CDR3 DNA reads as TGTGCCAGCAGCAATAGCGGGAGGGCCGTCAACGAGCAGTACTTC. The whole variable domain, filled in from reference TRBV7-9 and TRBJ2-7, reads DTGVSQNPRHKITKRGQNVTFRCDPISEHNRLYWYRQTLGQGPEFLTYFQNEAQLEKSRLLSDRFSAERPKGSFSTLEIQRTEQGDSAMYLCASSNSGRAVNEQYFGPGTRLTVT.